This T cell receptor beta chain was observed in a study of T cells in Graves' hyperthyroidism and ophthalmopathy. Study conclusions and caveats: Blood also held most thyroid clonotypes expanded beyond 0.001.

This CDR3 is 14 amino acids long. The germline gives CDR1 ENHRY, CDR2 SYGVKD. V shed 8 bases and J shed 7 bases, with 15 bases lying between them. Ophthalmopathy patients showed a Clinical Activity Score of at least 3, NOSPECS grade of at least 4 and duration under 3 months. This clonotype was counted many times. Antigen unknown. Amplification targeted TCR beta CDR3 regions from RNA transcripts. HTBI primers drove first-round RT-PCR of the TCR CDR3. TCRdb passed the multiplex PCR reads through MiXCR, listing each CDR3 protein once. The sample consists of about 610,000 distinct CDR3 sequences, 14% to 15% of them appearing once.

This TCR was sampled from a woman aged 40 to 50 with Graves' ophthalmopathy. The rearrangement uses TRBV10-3 and TRBJ1-6; D is unresolved. Sequencing was performed on blood. The chain's CDR3 is CAIQEPPANSPLHF. CDR3 DNA: TGTGCCATCCAGGAGCCCCCGGCAAATTCACCCCTCCACTTT.